The 32 T cell receptor beta chains below all came from one sample that was sequenced in a study of T cell repertoires in cytomegalovirus infection. MiXCR, run by TCRdb on the reads, gives a single entry per CDR3 protein. The table includes roughly 500,000 distinct CDR3 sequences, 16% detected once. The sequenced sample was CD8+ T cells from PBMCs. These receptors were taken from a human donor in good health (CMV status not recorded). Some clones in this sample may be carry-over from other donors' samples.

This clonotype has ten or more counts. The chain recombines TRBV7-9 with TRBJ1-1; no reliable D call. V was pared by 3 bases and J by 4 bases, with 6 bases between. Germline V gene sequence: CDR1 SEHNR, CDR2 FQNEAQ (reference sequence). The CDR3 length is 12 residues. The CDR3 protein is CASSLTPTEAFF. The DNA for the CDR3 is TGTGCCAGCAGCTTGACACCCACTGAAGCTTTCTTT.

The chain uses TRBV7-9 and TRBJ2-2; D possibly corresponds to TRBD1 (6 bases). The ends were cut back, 5 bases at V and 6 bases at J, with 16 bases in the middle. CDR1 and CDR2 from the germline V gene are SEHNR and FQNEAQ (reference sequence). This CDR3 is built from 15 residues. CDR3 loop: CASSPSMGAPGELFF. The CDR3 DNA reads as TGTGCCAGCAGCCCTTCAATGGGGGCTCCCGGGGAGCTGTTTTTT.

The rearrangement links TRBV24-1 to TRBJ2-2; perhaps TRBD2 as D (5 bases). Germline V gene data show CDR1 as KGHDR and CDR2 as SFDVKD. Trimming stripped 5 bases from V and 5 bases from J, with 11 bases between. This CDR3 region has 14 residues. The CDR3 DNA follows: TGTGCCACCAGTGTGACTACAAAAACCGGGGAGCTGTTTTTT. Translation: CATSVTTKTGELFF.

This chain uses TRBV24-1 with TRBJ2-5; TRBD1 matches at 10 bases. This CDR3 comprises 15 residues. Germline CDR1 is KGHDR and CDR2 is SFDVKD. Trimming removed 1 base from V and 4 bases from J; junction bases left unmatched: 2. The CDR3 DNA is TGTGCCACCAGTGATTTTGACAGGGGGCCAGAGACCCAGTACTTC. Residues: CATSDFDRGPETQYF.

The rearrangement links TRBV27 to TRBJ2-1; the D is unclear. Germline CDR1 is MNHEY and CDR2 is SMNVEV (reference sequence). V was pared by 3 bases and J by 8 bases, with 14 bases between. The CDR3 contains 14 residues. The CDR3 loop is CASSFDSDSYEQFF. The CDR3 DNA follows: TGTGCCAGCAGTTTTGATTCGGATTCTTATGAGCAGTTCTTC.

CDR3 in amino acids: CSARPFGQRNQPQHF. The CDR3 DNA follows: TGCAGTGCTCGCCCCTTCGGGCAGCGCAATCAGCCCCAGCATTTT. The chain carries TRBV20-1 and TRBJ1-5; D not resolved. With 5 bases removed from V and 2 bases from J, the gap between germline ends came to 16 bases. The CDR3 consists of 15 residues. Germline V lookup: CDR1 DFQATT, CDR2 SNEGSKA (reference sequence).

This clonotype was seen ten or more times. The V call is TRBV7-8, the J call TRBJ2-3; TRBD2 agrees at 9 bases. This CDR3 has 15 amino acids. Germline V lookup: CDR1 SGHVS, CDR2 FQNEAQ. J was trimmed by 2 bases and V by 6 bases; bases with no gene match: 6. The CDR3 reads CASRKGLANTDTQYF. The CDR3 DNA reads as TGTGCCAGCAGGAAGGGACTAGCCAACACAGATACGCAGTATTTT.

The chain uses TRBV6-5 and TRBJ2-2, with a tentative D call TRBD2 (6 bases). Germline V gene sequence: CDR1 MNHEY, CDR2 SVGAGI. The V gene lost 2 bases and the J gene lost 1 base, with 14 bases spanning the gap. The CDR3 is made up of 17 amino acids. The DNA of the CDR3 is TGTGCCAGCAGTTACCTACGCGGGGCCAGGAACACCGGGGAGCTGTTTTTT. This codes for CASSYLRGARNTGELFF.

Ten or more counts support this clonotype. V usage is TRBV7-9 and J usage is TRBJ2-5, with TRBD1 matching over 7 bases. V shed 6 bases, J shed 3 bases, and the junction held 7 bases outside the gene matches. This CDR3 region has 14 residues. From germline, CDR1 is SEHNR and CDR2 FQNEAQ (reference sequence). The CDR3 DNA is TGTGCCAGCAGAATAACAGGGGTCGAAGAGACCCAGTACTTC. This encodes CASRITGVEETQYF.

The rearrangement joins TRBV6-6 to TRBJ1-5; the D is unclear. Trimming removed 8 bases at V and 0 bases at J, with 17 bases between. Germline V CDR1 and CDR2: MNHNY, SVGAGI (reference sequence). The CDR3 contains 16 residues. DNA of the CDR3: TGTGCCAGCCTGGTGTGGGCGGGGAATAGCAATCAGCCCCAGCATTTT. Translated, it gives CASLVWAGNSNQPQHF.

This clonotype was detected many times. The V and J genes are TRBV6-6 and TRBJ2-3; tentatively, D is TRBD2 (6 bases). V lost 4 bases and J 1 base, leaving 21 bases between the germline ends. CDR3 length: 18 residues. The germline CDR1 and CDR2 sequences are MNHNY and SVGAGI (reference sequence). Written as DNA, the CDR3 is TGTGCCAGCAGTTGGGCACGGGAGAAAGGGAGAGGCACAGATACGCAGTATTTT. Amino acid sequence: CASSWAREKGRGTDTQYF.

This clonotype was seen a single time. The chain has TRBV5-1 and TRBJ1-1; possibly TRBD1 for D (5 bases). The CDR3 consists of 15 residues. V was pared by 3 bases and J by 5 bases, with 17 bases between. Germline V CDR1 and CDR2: SGHRS, YFSETQ. The CDR3 loop reads CASSYRDPSGTEAFF. The CDR3 DNA reads as TGCGCCAGCAGCTACCGGGACCCCAGTGGTACTGAAGCTTTCTTT.

This clonotype was seen more than once but under ten times. The chain employs TRBV4-1 and TRBJ2-7; the match to TRBD2 covers 7 bases. The CDR3 sequence is 18 residues long. Germline lookup yields CDR1 MGHRA and CDR2 YSYEKL. V was pared by 0 bases and J by 0 bases, with 11 bases of the junction left unmatched. CDR3 nucleotides: TGCGCCAGCAGCCAAGATCGGGCTAGCGGATTCCTCTCCTACGAGCAGTACTTC. Translating gives CASSQDRASGFLSYEQYF.

With regard to this clonotype: A much larger clone sits a single nucleotide away, making a read error possible. CDR3: CVSGMTRRDYGYTF. In DNA, the CDR3 is TGTGTCAGCGGCATGACAAGGCGAGACTATGGCTACACCTTC. The V and J genes are TRBV11-1 and TRBJ1-2, with D unresolved. Germline lookup yields CDR1 SGHAT and CDR2 FQDESV (reference sequence). The CDR3 spans 14 residues.

In the case of this clonotype: Just one base apart from a much larger clone, this may be a read error. This chain connects TRBV7-2 to TRBJ2-5; 8 bases fit TRBD1. V shed 6 bases and J 3 bases; nucleotides not matched to a gene: 6. CDR3 length equals 14 residues. From germline, CDR1 is SGHTA and CDR2 FQGNSA. This CDR3 reads CASRPGGQEETQYF. The DNA of the CDR3 is TGTGCCAGCAGACCAGGGGGCCAAGAAGAGACCCAGTACTTC.

Only a few counts were recorded for this clonotype. A much larger clone sits a single nucleotide away, making a read error possible. The gene calls are TRBV7-3 and TRBJ1-4, with 9 nucleotides matching TRBD1. The CDR3 covers 15 residues. Germline V lookup: CDR1 SGHTA, CDR2 FQGTGA. Losses at the gene ends were 7 bases for V and 8 bases for J; bases not matched to a gene: 11. CDR3 in amino acids: CASNITGGAEEKLFF. The CDR3 nucleotides read TGTGCCAGCAACATCACAGGGGGCGCCGAGGAAAAACTGTTTTTT.

The table lists this clonotype with many counts. The chain recombines TRBV7-9 with TRBJ2-7; D is unclear. The CDR3 consists of 13 residues. Per the germline V gene, CDR1 is SEHNR and CDR2 is FQNEAQ (reference sequence). V lost 4 bases and J lost 2, with 9 bases in between. CDR3 sequence: CASSSDWAYEQYF. CDR3 in DNA: TGTGCCAGCAGCTCCGACTGGGCCTACGAGCAGTACTTC.

This clonotype was observed many times. The chain has TRBV7-9 and TRBJ2-1; 7 nucleotides line up with TRBD1. CDR3 size: 17 residues. Germline-derived CDR1 and CDR2 are SEHNR and FQNEAQ (reference sequence). Germline trimming cut 2 bases from V and 4 bases from J; bases unmatched to any gene: 11. DNA for the CDR3: TGTGCCAGCAGCTTATCACACCTTATGACAGGGTACAATGAGCAGTTCTTC. Translation: CASSLSHLMTGYNEQFF.

V is TRBV9 and J is TRBJ2-2; 15 bases agree with TRBD2. V gave up 4 bases and J gave up 5 bases; unmatched junction bases: 6. The CDR3 contains 17 residues. The V gene's germline CDR1 is SGDLS and CDR2 YYNGEE. The CDR3: CASSTGTSGRRTGELFF. The CDR3 nucleotides read TGTGCCAGCAGCACCGGGACTAGCGGGAGGAGGACCGGGGAGCTGTTTTTT.

This clonotype has only a few counts. The chain employs TRBV24-1 and TRBJ2-2; D might be TRBD1 (6 bases). V gave up 4 bases and J gave up 3 bases, with 14 bases separating them. Germline lookup yields CDR1 KGHDR and CDR2 SFDVKD. CDR3 length: 16 amino acids. The CDR3 is CATSDSTGIDTGELFF. As DNA, the CDR3 is TGTGCCACCAGTGACTCAACAGGGATCGACACCGGGGAGCTGTTTTTT.

The chain carries TRBV23-1 and TRBJ1-1; no clear D gene. TRBV23-1 is annotated as an ORF whose role is uncertain. The CDR3 loop spans 15 amino acids. Trimming pared 2 bases from V and 1 base from J, leaving 11 bases between. The CDR3 protein is CASSQRVYWNTEAFF. CDR3 nucleotide sequence: TGCGCCAGCAGTCAAAGGGTCTATTGGAACACTGAAGCTTTCTTT.

In this sample, this clonotype turned up a few times. This sequence joins TRBV27 and TRBJ2-1; 9 positions agree with TRBD1. Germline V gene lookup returns CDR1 MNHEY and CDR2 SMNVEV (reference sequence). The CDR3 contains 15 residues. Germline trimming cut 5 bases from V and 5 bases from J; bases unmatched to any gene: 7. CDR3 coding DNA: TGTGCCAGCAGTATCGGACAGGGGACCCACAATGAGCAGTTCTTC. It encodes CASSIGQGTHNEQFF.

This clonotype was seen a few times. This rearrangement joins TRBV9 to TRBJ2-7; 10 positions agree with TRBD2. CDR3 size: 14 residues. The germline gives CDR1 SGDLS, CDR2 YYNGEE. J gave up 6 bases and V 0 bases, and 3 bases lay outside the gene matches. For the CDR3, the DNA is TGTGCCAGCAGCGTAGCAGCGGGGGGGGGCGAGCAGTACTTC. It encodes CASSVAAGGGEQYF.

This clonotype was found a few times. This rearrangement joins TRBV4-1 to TRBJ2-2; 11 nucleotides match TRBD1. CDR1 is MGHRA and CDR2 is YSYEKL in the germline V gene. V shed 2 bases and J 6 bases; nucleotides not matched to a gene: 8. CDR3 length: 17 residues. This chain's CDR3 is CASSQSDRGPLAGELFF. The CDR3 region has the DNA TGCGCCAGCAGCCAATCGGACAGGGGGCCTCTAGCCGGGGAGCTGTTTTTT.

This clonotype was observed a handful of times. This chain uses TRBV12-3 or TRBV12-4 with TRBJ2-1; no definite D call. V lost 2 bases to trimming and J lost 0 bases, with 14 bases between them. The CDR3 runs to 17 residues. The CDR3 here is CASSLFWVSSSYNEQFF. CDR3 bases: TGTGCCAGCAGTTTATTCTGGGTTTCCAGCTCCTACAATGAGCAGTTCTTC.

With respect to this clonotype: This may stem from a read error, because a much larger clone lies one nucleotide away. The CDR3 end shows no conserved phenylalanine or tryptophan, and so a read error is likely. This rearrangement joins TRBV7-6 to TRBJ2-7; the match to TRBD2 covers 14 bases. Germline CDR1 and CDR2: SGHVS and FNYEAQ. The CDR3 runs 16 residues. Trimming removed 7 bases from V and 0 bases from J; junction bases left unmatched: 5. The CDR3 nucleotides are TGTGCCAGCACCAGGACTAGCGGGGGGCTCTCCTACGAGCAGTACTCC. Translation: CASTRTSGGLSYEQYS.

Many counts were recorded for this clonotype. The DNA for the CDR3 is TGTGCCACCAGTGATTTTACAGGCGACAATGAGCAGTTCTTC. Translating gives CATSDFTGDNEQFF. The chain uses TRBV24-1 and TRBJ2-1, with D possibly being TRBD1 (5 bases). In germline, CDR1 is KGHDR, CDR2 SFDVKD. CDR3 length: 14 residues. V lost 1 base and J 5 bases, leaving 8 bases between the germline ends.

This clonotype was detected a few times. The V call is TRBV3-1, the J call TRBJ1-1; D possibly corresponds to TRBD1 (5 bases). V dropped 5 bases and J dropped 2 bases, with 12 bases sitting between them. From germline, CDR1 is LGHDT and CDR2 YNNKEL (reference sequence). This CDR3 region has 14 residues. This chain's CDR3 is CASSSRQSNTEAFF. Here the CDR3 DNA reads TGTGCCAGCAGCTCACGACAGTCAAACACTGAAGCTTTCTTT.

The chain links TRBV6-5 to TRBJ1-5; TRBD1 aligns across 8 bases. Germline loops: CDR1 MNHEY, CDR2 SVGAGI. The CDR3 covers 15 residues. With 2 bases clipped from V and 3 bases from J, the junction kept 3 bases outside the gene matches. CDR3 residues: CASSYGQGFNQPQHF. DNA of the CDR3: TGTGCCAGCAGTTACGGACAGGGATTCAATCAGCCCCAGCATTTT.

This clonotype was counted ten times or more. The chain couples TRBV5-5 to TRBJ2-1; D call uncertain. CDR3 size: 13 residues. The germline V and J ends were trimmed by 4 bases and 4 bases, with 9 bases remaining between them. Germline CDR1 reads SGHKS; CDR2 reads YYEKEE (reference sequence). CDR3 bases: TGTGCCAGCAGCGCCGACGGTTACAATGAGCAGTTCTTC. Protein: CASSADGYNEQFF.

This clonotype was observed at least ten times. This chain links TRBV7-9 with TRBJ2-3; TRBD1 matches at 7 bases. The V segment lost 1 base and the J segment 7 bases; nucleotides outside the gene matches: 5. The germline V gene has CDR1 SEHNR and CDR2 FQNEAQ (reference sequence). The CDR3 loop spans 14 amino acids. The CDR3 DNA reads as TGTGCCAGCAGCTTAGACCTGACAGGGTATACGCAGTATTTT. It encodes CASSLDLTGYTQYF.

The V and J genes are TRBV18 and TRBJ1-5; 7 nucleotides align to TRBD1. The CDR3 covers 16 residues. The ends lost 3 bases at V and 6 bases at J; junction bases unmatched: 11. Germline values: CDR1 KGHSH, CDR2 LQKENI. The CDR3 DNA reads as TGTGCCAGCTCACCCCCGGGGAGACAGGGAGTTCAGCCCCAGCATTTT. This gives the protein CASSPPGRQGVQPQHF.